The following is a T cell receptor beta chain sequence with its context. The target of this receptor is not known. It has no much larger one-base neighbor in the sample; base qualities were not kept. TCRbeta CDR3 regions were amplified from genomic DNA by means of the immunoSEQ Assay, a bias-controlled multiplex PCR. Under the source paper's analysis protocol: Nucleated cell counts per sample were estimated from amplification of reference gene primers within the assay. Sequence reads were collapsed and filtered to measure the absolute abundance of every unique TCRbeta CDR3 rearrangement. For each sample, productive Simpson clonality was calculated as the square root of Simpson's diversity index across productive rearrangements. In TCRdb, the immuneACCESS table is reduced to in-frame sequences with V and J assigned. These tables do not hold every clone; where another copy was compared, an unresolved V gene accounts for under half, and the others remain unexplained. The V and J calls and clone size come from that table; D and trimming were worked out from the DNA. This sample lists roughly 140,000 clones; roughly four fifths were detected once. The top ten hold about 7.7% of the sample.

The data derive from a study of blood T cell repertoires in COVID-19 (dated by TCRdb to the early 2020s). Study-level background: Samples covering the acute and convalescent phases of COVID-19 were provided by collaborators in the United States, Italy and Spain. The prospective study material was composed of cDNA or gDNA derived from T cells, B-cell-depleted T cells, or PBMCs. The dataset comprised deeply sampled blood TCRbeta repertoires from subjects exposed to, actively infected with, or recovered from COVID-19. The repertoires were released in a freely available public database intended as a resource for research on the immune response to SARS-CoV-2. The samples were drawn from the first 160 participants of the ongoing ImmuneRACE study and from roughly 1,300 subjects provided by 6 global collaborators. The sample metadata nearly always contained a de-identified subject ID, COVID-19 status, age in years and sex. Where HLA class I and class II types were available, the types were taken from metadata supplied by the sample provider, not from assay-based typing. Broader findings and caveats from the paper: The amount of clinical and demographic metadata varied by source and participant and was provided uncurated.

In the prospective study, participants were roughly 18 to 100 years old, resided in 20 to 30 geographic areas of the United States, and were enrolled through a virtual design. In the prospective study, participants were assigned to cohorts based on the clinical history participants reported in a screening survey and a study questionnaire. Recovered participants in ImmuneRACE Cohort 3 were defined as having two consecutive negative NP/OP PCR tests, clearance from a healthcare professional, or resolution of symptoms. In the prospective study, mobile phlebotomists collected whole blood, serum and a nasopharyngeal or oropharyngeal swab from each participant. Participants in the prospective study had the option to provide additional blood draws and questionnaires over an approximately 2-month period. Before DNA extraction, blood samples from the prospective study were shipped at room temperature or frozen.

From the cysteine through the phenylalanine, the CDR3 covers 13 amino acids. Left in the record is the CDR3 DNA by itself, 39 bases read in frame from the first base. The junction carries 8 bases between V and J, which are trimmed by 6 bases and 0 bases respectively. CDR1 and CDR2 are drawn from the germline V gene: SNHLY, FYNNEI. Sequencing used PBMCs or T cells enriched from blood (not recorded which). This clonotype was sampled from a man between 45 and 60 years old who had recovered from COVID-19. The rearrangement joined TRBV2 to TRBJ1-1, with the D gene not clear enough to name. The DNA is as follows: TGTGCCAGCAGGGTAGATCTGAACACTGAAGCTTTCTTT. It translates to CASRVDLNTEAFF. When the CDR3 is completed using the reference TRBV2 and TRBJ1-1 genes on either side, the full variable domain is EPEVTQTPSHQVTQMGQEVILRCVPISNHLYFYWYRQILGQKVEFLVSFYNNEISEKSEIFDDQFSVERPDGSNFTLKIRSTKLEDSAMYFCASRVDLNTEAFFGQGTRLTVV.